What follows describes a single T cell receptor beta chain. Only in-frame clones appear in the TCRdb table, and some are missing; sequencing was by immunoSEQ multiplex PCR. This table holds roughly 110,000 clones, about two thirds found once. This sample is drawn from a study of blood T cell repertoires in COVID-19. Study details: Sites across the United States, Italy and Spain contributed samples from acute and convalescent COVID-19.

Unmatched junction bases numbered 6, after V lost 3 bases and J lost 7 bases. The length of the CDR3 is 14 residues. The germline V gene encodes CDR1 GTSNPN and CDR2 SVGIG (reference sequence). Input material: peripheral blood. The source is a human donor with acute or convalescent COVID-19. The donor label of this sample is uncertain. The V gene is TRBV30, the J gene TRBJ1-6, with 7 bases that match TRBD1. The CDR3 sequence: CAWRLGGWNSPLHF. The CDR3, as DNA: TGTGCCTGGAGATTAGGGGGCTGGAATTCACCCCTCCACTTT. The full variable domain, its missing parts supplied by reference TRBV30 and TRBJ1-6, is SQTIHQWPATLVQPVGSPLSLECTVEGTSNPNLYWYRQAAGRGLQLLFYSVGIGQISSEVPQNLSASRPQDRQFILSSKKLLLSDSGFYLCAWRLGGWNSPLHFGNGTRLTVT.